This TCR beta chain originates from a study of cytomegalovirus exposure and HLA in healthy donors (dated by TCRdb to about 2017). With regard to the full study: An earlier analysis of roughly 610 of the donors reported 250 to 350 Gb of sequence data and approximately 120 million unique TCR beta sequences obtained from about 179 million T cells. Approximately 310 gigabases of sequencing data and tens of millions of unique TCR sequences were included in an early release covering several hundred HLA-typed donors. Of the roughly 390 genotyped donors, less than 85% were placed in the genetic ancestry cluster associated with self-reported Caucasian donors. The study aimed to test whether cataloging public T cell receptors could reveal signatures of past pathogen exposure. The T cell repertoires of under 750 subjects were profiled by immunosequencing and related to cytomegalovirus serostatus. A separate validation cohort of approximately 130 different subjects was used in addition to the roughly 640-subject first cohort. High-throughput TCR immunosequencing, statistical association of individual TCRs with disease status, and machine learning were combined to predict cytomegalovirus infection status. A later analysis re-analyzed previously published TCR beta repertoires from 550 to 700 donors and added high-resolution HLA genotyping to study TCR occurrence patterns. Rather than using new phenotypic data, the later analysis identified candidate immune exposures from TCR beta sequences and from how often those sequences occurred across donors. An earlier analysis of around 540 of the donors applied high-throughput TCR beta sequencing to assess whether each TCR beta V gene segment acted as functional or pseudogenic. Donor age, sex, ethnicity and CMV serostatus were compiled together with the repertoire data. Genome-wide SNP genotypes for about 55% of the 666 donors were used in a later genetic analysis, which treated that subset as a discovery cohort. Every repertoire in the discovery cohort had been generated on one and the same sequencing platform. Both class I and class II loci were covered by HLA typing, at four-digit resolution. The number of typed donors differed by locus: roughly 620-640 for A, B, C, DRB1 and DQB1; 522 for DQA1; 606 for DPA1; and about 450 for DPB1. Roughly five DR-DQ haplotypes were handled as single units for association and clustering, since linkage in the cohort was strong. Among 300 to 450 genotyped donors of the cohort, an average of approximately 250,000 unique TCR beta nucleotide sequences were sequenced per donor, roughly 18% of them non-productive. The investigation overall reported the following: Linkage disequilibrium might explain the correlated functional status among segregating V segments, but an unknown experimental factor could not be excluded. In vitro tests confirmed that a few of the cytomegalovirus-associated TCR beta chains recognize cytomegalovirus antigens. In a later analysis, HLA-associated TCR beta chains showed more clonal expansion and lower generation probabilities than non-associated chains that were equally common. Several of the top co-occurrence clusters appeared to be linked to parvovirus B19, influenza, CMV and Epstein-Barr virus, according to a later analysis. The presence/absence analyses assumed that sequencing depth was roughly uniform across donors, and that assumption may not be true. Because some donors lacked HLA typing at each locus, the association tests relied only on the typed subset. It was suggested by the authors that the approach could potentially be generalized to other disease states and immunological phenotypes. In this cohort, only TCR beta chains were sequenced, and detectable features were limited by the absence of alpha or paired-chain data. A later genetic analysis reported fewer N-insertions in productive TCRs among donors in an Asian-associated ancestry cluster than the roughly 700-donor mean. An earlier analysis of approximately 500 of the donors showed that most TCR beta V segments appeared in productive rearrangements either about 87% or about 30% of the time, which broadly matched IMGT annotations. When HLA alleles, especially DR and DQ, strongly co-occurred, attributing TCR associations to individual alleles was difficult. Across donors, most TCR sequences were observed very rarely, whereas some public TCRs were present in many individuals. The study listed 150 to 200 TCR beta chains as associated with cytomegalovirus. A later analysis found that most CMV-associated TCR beta chains appeared HLA-restricted, with HLA associations seemingly driven largely by CMV exposure. At a false discovery rate of 0.05, a later analysis linked 16,951 TCR beta sequences to specific HLA alleles. An association between a missense DCLRE1C variant and V-gene and J-gene trimming of TCR beta chains was found in a later genetic analysis and replicated in an independent cohort. A further reported finding was that TCR beta sequences accurately predicted the HLA-A and HLA-B alleles for most subjects in the first cohort. Immune exposure information for the cohort was limited to CMV serostatus. Because counts were too low, roughly 17 rarely observed V segments, including chromosome 9 orphons, were left out of the earlier analysis of approximately 580 of the donors. The classifier was reported to diagnose cytomegalovirus status with high specificity and sensitivity in both the original cohort and the validation cohort. According to a later analysis, TCR association rates differed among HLA loci, with DRB1 alleles showing the most associated TCRs and HLA-C alleles showing the fewest. A group of highly shared sequence variants was considered likely to be a technical artifact of the sequencing pipeline.

Concerning this clone: Which antigen it targets is not known. Base qualities were left out, and no much larger clone turns up one base away.

The cohort consisted of approximately 670 healthy bone marrow donors. At the time of sampling, every cohort member was nominally healthy, though immune exposures that went unrecorded were likely present. The donor tested CMV seronegative and was one of the 352 seronegative cohort members. A peripheral blood sample was collected from each donor, and TCR beta sequencing was performed on peripheral blood mononuclear cells. Genomic DNA extraction from the blood cell samples was performed with the Qiagen DNeasy Blood Extraction Kit. The library relied on the immunoSEQ multiplex PCR assay. A mixture of 60 forward primers for TCR Vbeta segments and 13 reverse primers for TCR Jbeta segments was used in the multiplex PCR. The CDR3 region of rearranged TCR beta genes was amplified from genomic DNA by a multiplex PCR assay. The Illumina HiSeq System was used to sequence the amplified TCR beta libraries as 87-base-pair reads. On the authors' methods: A later analysis counted about 80 million unique TCR beta chains across the 500 to 850 repertoires, and approximately 11 million of these chains were shared by at least two donors. A nearest-neighbor algorithm error-corrected the raw reads and collapsed the reads into unique sequences, merging closely related sequences to remove PCR and sequencing errors. To assign V, D and J gene segments, CDR3 sequences were aligned to IMGT reference sequences. For a sequence to be retained, a match of at least six nucleotides to both a V gene segment and a J gene segment was required. A rearrangement counted as productive if the CDR3 had no stop codons and remained in frame with V and J, and every other rearrangement counted as non-productive. Following IMGT convention, CDR3 was defined as the stretch from the second conserved V-encoded cysteine to the conserved J-encoded phenylalanine. The earlier analysis of approximately 500 of the donors excluded sequences that lacked an unambiguous match to a single V gene segment. An earlier analysis of 587 of the donors called V segments functional above 56.7% productive rearrangements and segregating when the between-donor standard deviation exceeded 5%. To diagnose cytomegalovirus status from the catalog of TCR beta chain sequences, a statistical classification framework was built. A later analysis assigned V and J genes by comparing TCR nucleotide sequences with IMGT/GENE-DB human TR gene sequences. A later analysis assigned CDR3 sequences and most-parsimonious VDJ recombination scenarios with the TCRdist pipeline. In a later analysis, each TCR beta chain was defined by its CDR3 amino acid sequence together with its V-gene family, and reads without a unique V-gene family were excluded. To address suspected cross-contamination and a sequencing artifact, a later analysis removed several hundred highly shared, low-generation-probability nucleotide sequences. For each public chain, a later analysis derived a clonal expansion index from normalized ranks of inferred template counts within each repertoire. In a later analysis, generation probabilities were computed using a VDJ recombination model fitted to out-of-frame rearrangements, and the results were checked against IGoR. In a later analysis, hypergeometric tests were used to score TCR-TCR, TCR-HLA and TCR-CMV co-occurrence, with a repertoire-size bias correction applied to TCR pairs. A later analysis estimated false discovery rates by permuting HLA or CMV assignments 20 times. A later analysis grouped co-occurring TCRs with DBSCAN, adding TCRdist sequence similarity when clustering within HLA-allele-positive subsets. For co-occurrence clustering, repertoires with fewer than 30,000 or more than 120,000 public chains were excluded, along with 4 to 6 repertoires with anomalous nucleotide sharing. Imported from immuneACCESS, the table was reduced by TCRdb to in-frame sequences with V and J called. These copies leave out some clones; in studies compared against another copy, an unresolved V gene accounts for under half, and the cause of the remainder is not known. Clonal size and the V and J genes are those of that table, whereas D and trimming came from the DNA. The sample has around 150,000 clones on record, 75% to 80% of them singletons. In total, the top ten clones hold 3% to 3.5% of the sample.

Sequenced sample: PBMCs. This TCR was recovered from a woman aged 35 to 49 in good health and CMV-seronegative.

The DNA sequence is TGCGCCAGCAGCTTCAGGGTCCAAGAGACCCAGTACTTC. Translation gives CASSFRVQETQYF. The chain is made from TRBV5-1 and TRBJ2-5; TRBD1 is a weak D gene call, 5 bases matching. Reading the germline V gene gives CDR1 SGHRS and CDR2 YFSETQ. Its CDR3 holds 13 amino acids, cysteine through phenylalanine. The sequence is cut down to CDR3 DNA, 39 bases in frame from base 1. The trim is 2 bases for V and 1 base for J, with a gap of 6 bases between the germline ends. Joined to the reference TRBV5-1 and TRBJ2-5 proteins, this CDR3 gives the full variable domain: KAGVTQTPRYLIKTRGQQVTLSCSPISGHRSVSWYQQTPGQGLQFLFEYFSETQRNKGNFPGRFSGRQFSNSRSEMNVSTLELGDSALYLCASSFRVQETQYFGPGTRLLVL.